This passage covers 24 T cell receptor beta chains from one sample sequenced in a study of graft-versus-host responses after intestinal transplantation. No antigen is known for these receptors. Produced via immunoSEQ multiplex PCR; TCRdb's table is partial and in-frame only. The top ten hold roughly 0.4% of the sample, which has more than 65,000 clones, 84% seen once. The sample here was unstimulated CD4+ T cells sorted from spleen or lymph node cells, taken before transplant. The source of these receptors is a human donor who was the organ donor for an intestinal transplant.

The genes are TRBV5-1 and TRBJ2-5; possible D gene TRBD1, 6 bases. The CDR3 is 16 residues long. Germline lookup yields CDR1 SGHRS and CDR2 YFSETQ. Trimming took off 4 bases at V and 1 base at J, with 17 bases between the two ends. CDR3 loop: CASSPRGQGSQETQYF. The CDR3 coding sequence is TGCGCCAGCAGCCCGAGGGGACAAGGAAGCCAAGAGACCCAGTACTTC.

The chain carries TRBV2 and TRBJ1-1; D is unresolved. This CDR3 spans 11 amino acids. From germline, CDR1 is SNHLY and CDR2 FYNNEI. V lost 6 bases and J lost 4, with 6 bases in between. The CDR3 DNA is TGTGCCAGCAGGGAGCTCACTGAAGCTTTCTTT. Residues: CASRELTEAFF. The whole variable domain, filled in from reference TRBV2 and TRBJ1-1, reads EPEVTQTPSHQVTQMGQEVILRCVPISNHLYFYWYRQILGQKVEFLVSFYNNEISEKSEIFDDQFSVERPDGSNFTLKIRSTKLEDSAMYFCASRELTEAFFGQGTRLTVV.

This clone appeared a single time. This chain links TRBV6-5 with TRBJ2-4; D is ambiguous. The CDR3 totals 15 residues. The germline V and J ends were trimmed by 0 bases and 0 bases, with 6 bases remaining between them. Germline loops: CDR1 MNHEY, CDR2 SVGAGI. CDR3 bases: TGTGCCAGCAGTTACTCGGAGCTAGCCAAAAACATTCAGTACTTC. Encoded protein: CASSYSELAKNIQYF.

The V gene is TRBV18, the J gene TRBJ2-1; D unclear. The CDR3 sequence is 13 residues long. V was cut by 2 bases and J by 7 bases, with 9 bases left in between. Germline V gene lookup returns CDR1 KGHSH and CDR2 LQKENI. The CDR3 reads CASSPIRENEQFF. The CDR3 DNA reads TGTGCCAGCTCACCAATCCGCGAAAATGAGCAGTTCTTC. Full variable domain (remainder filled in from reference TRBV18 and TRBJ2-1): NAGVMQNPRHLVRRRGQEARLRCSPMKGHSHVYWYRQLPEEGLKFMVYLQKENIIDESGMPKERFSAEFPKEGPSILRIQQVVRGDSAAYFCASSPIRENEQFFGPGTRLTVL.

This clone was seen once. The V and J genes are TRBV15 and TRBJ1-5; a weak D match, TRBD1 (6 bases). The CDR3 has 15 residues. Trimming cost V 2 bases and J 7 bases, with 15 bases left between them. Germline V CDR1 and CDR2: LNHNV, YYDKDF (reference sequence). In DNA, the CDR3 is TGTGCCACCAGCAGATCAGGACAGTTTCCACAGCCCCAGCATTTT. Translating it yields CATSRSGQFPQPQHF.

The chain uses TRBV4-1 and TRBJ2-1; TRBD2 agrees at 7 bases. Germline CDR1 and CDR2: MGHRA and YSYEKL. Trimming took 5 bases from V and 3 from J; bases not matched to a gene: 10. This CDR3 region has 16 residues. The CDR3 DNA follows: TGCGCCAGCAGCATCAGCGGGGAGAGCCTCTACAATGAGCAGTTCTTC. It is translated as CASSISGESLYNEQFF.

The chain carries TRBV5-1 and TRBJ2-3, with 7 nucleotides matching TRBD2. The trim removed 1 base at V and 0 bases at J, leaving 5 bases unmatched. The germline V gene has CDR1 SGHRS and CDR2 YFSETQ. The CDR3 length is 16 residues. The CDR3 reads CASSLLQRGSTDTQYF. CDR3 bases: TGCGCCAGCAGCTTGCTACAGCGGGGTAGCACAGATACGCAGTATTTT.

This clone was seen just once. This chain connects TRBV5-6 to TRBJ2-6, with D tentatively TRBD1 (5 bases). Trimming took 7 bases from V and 13 from J, leaving 21 bases between them. This CDR3 region has 14 residues. Germline values: CDR1 SGHDT, CDR2 YYEEEE. The CDR3 DNA is TGTGCCAGCGTCCCAGACTCGACAGTTAGTGTCCTGACTTTC. Translation gives CASVPDSTVSVLTF.

This rearrangement joins TRBV18 to TRBJ2-7; 7 nucleotides line up with TRBD2. CDR1 is KGHSH, CDR2 LQKENI, per germline. CDR3 length: 14 amino acids. The V and J ends lost 2 bases and 1 base, in that order; junction bases with no gene match: 2. The CDR3 region has the DNA TGTGCCAGCTCACCAGGCGGGGGTTCCTACGAGCAGTACGTC. Amino acid sequence: CASSPGGGSYEQYV.

The J gene is TRBJ2-1, the V gene TRBV6-6, with D uncertain. CDR1 is MNHNY and CDR2 is SVGAGI in the germline V gene (reference sequence). There are 15 residues in the CDR3. V was clipped by 7 bases and J by 1 base, with 14 bases between them. CDR3 DNA sequence: TGTGCCAGCACCATCCGTCCGGGTTCCTACAATGAGCAGTTCTTC. This encodes CASTIRPGSYNEQFF.

This clone was seen just once. CDR3 in amino acids: CASLSAAITDTQYF. The CDR3 DNA reads TGTGCCAGCCTCTCAGCGGCGATCACAGATACGCAGTATTTT. The chain has TRBV28 and TRBJ2-3, with D possibly matching TRBD2 (5 bases). CDR3 length: 14 residues. V lost 8 bases and J lost 2, with 14 bases in between. Germline CDR1 is MDHEN and CDR2 is SYDVKM.

V and J are TRBV7-9 and TRBJ1-2; perhaps TRBD1 as D (5 bases). In germline, CDR1 is SEHNR, CDR2 FQNEAQ (reference sequence). V was shortened by 6 bases and J by 0 bases, with 11 bases between the two germline ends. The CDR3 extends over 14 amino acids. The DNA for the CDR3 is TGTGCCAGCAGGGGTTCGGGGGCTAACTATGGCTACACCTTC. Its protein product is CASRGSGANYGYTF.

About this clone: Other DNA sequences from this sample encode an identical CDR3 as well. The gene calls are TRBV2 and TRBJ1-2; D might be TRBD1 (6 bases). The V end lost 7 bases, the J end lost 1 base, and 25 bases lay between the germline ends. CDR1 and CDR2 (germline): SNHLY, FYNNEI. This CDR3 region has 18 residues. CDR3 sequence: CASTGTGGRSTLNYGYTF. Here the CDR3 DNA reads TGTGCCAGCACCGGGACGGGGGGCAGATCCACCCTTAACTATGGCTACACCTTC. The variable domain in full, completed from reference TRBV2 and TRBJ1-2, reads EPEVTQTPSHQVTQMGQEVILRCVPISNHLYFYWYRQILGQKVEFLVSFYNNEISEKSEIFDDQFSVERPDGSNFTLKIRSTKLEDSAMYFCASTGTGGRSTLNYGYTFGSGTRLTVV.

The chain is built from TRBV28 and TRBJ2-3, with 8 bases lining up with TRBD2. There are 15 residues in the CDR3. The germline V gene encodes CDR1 MDHEN and CDR2 SYDVKM. The junction had 5 bases not matched to a gene; V was cut back by 6 bases and J by 0 bases. CDR3 sequence reads: CASRPGGASTDTQYF. In nucleotides, the CDR3 is TGTGCCAGCAGGCCGGGGGGGGCCAGCACAGATACGCAGTATTTT.

This chain joins TRBV7-2 and TRBJ1-5; D possibly corresponds to TRBD1 (6 bases). Trimming left V 5 bases short and J 4 bases short, with 18 bases between. CDR1 is SGHTA, CDR2 FQGNSA, per germline. The CDR3 loop spans 16 amino acids. In nucleotides, the CDR3 is TGTGCCAGCAGCCCACTCTCACGGGGGGCGAATCAGCCCCAGCATTTT. Its protein product is CASSPLSRGANQPQHF.

The rearrangement uses TRBV7-9 and TRBJ1-6; D is uncertain. Germline CDR1 is SEHNR and CDR2 is FQNEAQ (reference sequence). CDR3 length equals 14 residues. The germline V and J ends were trimmed by 3 bases and 7 bases, with 10 bases remaining between them. This CDR3 is CASSFDPRNSPLHF. The CDR3 bases are TGTGCCAGCAGCTTTGATCCCAGGAATTCACCCCTCCACTTT.

The CDR3, as DNA: TGTGCCAGCAGCGGAAACCAGGGTACCGCTGAAGCTTTCTTT. Translated: CASSGNQGTAEAFF. The chain uses TRBV7-3 and TRBJ1-1; possible D gene TRBD1, 5 bases. This CDR3 region has 14 residues. The V gene lost 5 bases and the J gene lost 6 bases, with 16 bases spanning the gap. Germline V gives CDR1 SGHTA, CDR2 FQGTGA.

The CDR3 is CASSNGRRETQYF. In DNA, the CDR3 is TGTGCCAGTAGTAATGGCAGGAGGGAGACCCAGTACTTC. The V call is TRBV19, the J call TRBJ2-5; a possible D gene is TRBD2 (5 bases). This CDR3 comprises 13 residues. Germline-derived CDR1 and CDR2 are LNHDA and SQIVND (reference sequence). V lost 4 bases, J lost 5 bases, and 11 bases lay in between.

The chain uses TRBV29-1 and TRBJ1-2; a weak D match, TRBD1 (5 bases). The V end was cut by 1 base, the J end by 5 bases, with 8 bases between. The germline V gene encodes CDR1 SQVTM and CDR2 ANQGSEA. The CDR3 is 12 residues long. CDR3 region: CSVEATVYGYTF. For the CDR3, the DNA is TGCAGCGTTGAAGCGACAGTTTATGGCTACACCTTC.

The J gene is TRBJ1-3, the V gene TRBV15; D gene uncertain. V gave up 3 bases and J gave up 2 bases, with 14 bases separating them. The CDR3 sequence is 16 residues long. CDR1 and CDR2 from the germline V gene are LNHNV and YYDKDF (reference sequence). The CDR3 DNA reads TGTGCCACCAGCAGGGACTCTGTAAGAGCTGGAAACACCATATATTTT. Translated: CATSRDSVRAGNTIYF. The full variable domain, in which reference TRBV15 and TRBJ1-3 provide the parts outside the CDR3, is DAMVIQNPRYQVTQFGKPVTLSCSQTLNHNVMYWYQQKSSQAPKLLFHYYDKDFNNEADTPDNFQSRRPNTSFCFLDIRSPGLGDTAMYLCATSRDSVRAGNTIYFGEGSWLTVV.

The sample holds a few counts of this clone. The chain combines TRBV5-1 with TRBJ1-1; D is perhaps TRBD1 (5 bases). The CDR3 runs 12 residues. With 1 base removed from V and 4 bases from J, the gap between germline ends came to 5 bases. Germline V lookup: CDR1 SGHRS, CDR2 YFSETQ. Here the CDR3 reads CASSLRGTEAFF. The CDR3 nucleotides are TGCGCCAGCAGCTTGAGGGGCACTGAAGCTTTCTTT.

The chain uses TRBV7-6 and TRBJ1-2; 7 bases fit TRBD1. Germline values: CDR1 SGHVS, CDR2 FNYEAQ. V lost 1 base and J lost 0; bases outside the gene matches: 8. This CDR3 is 17 amino acids long. CDR3 DNA sequence: TGTGCCAGCAGCTTAGGAACAGGGGCATCTGCTAACTATGGCTACACCTTC. Translating it yields CASSLGTGASANYGYTF.

The rearrangement joins TRBV9 to TRBJ1-2, with D uncertain. The germline V gene has CDR1 SGDLS and CDR2 YYNGEE. The V gene lost 4 bases and the J gene lost 2 bases, with 15 bases spanning the gap. The CDR3 spans 15 residues. The CDR3 sequence is CASSLKDRENYGYTF. The DNA for the CDR3 is TGTGCCAGCAGCTTAAAAGATCGGGAAAACTATGGCTACACCTTC.

For this clone: The DNA is omitted, as the CDR3 cannot be located on it reliably, and the CDR3 follows TCRdb's listing. The chain joins TRBV21-1 to TRBJ1-5; the table calls TRBD1, which could not be checked here. TRBV21-1 is listed as a pseudogene. The CDR3 is 18 amino acids long, termini counted. CDR3 in amino acids: CASSKVGAGINSNQPQHF.